A selection of T cell receptor beta chains follows, all from one sample in a study of technical replicates of blood from a handful of donors. The table came from immunoSEQ multiplex PCR; TCRdb's copy has only in-frame clones and leaves some out. The sample lists tens of thousands of clones, roughly 95% occurring once. The specimen was T cells isolated from PBMCs. Source of these receptors: a human donor in good health. Each CDR3 is given with its conserved first and last residue. The D gene is left open where the match is weak. A row's size may be missing; if present it is once, few, many or a size class.

- TRBJ2-3 TRBV4-1 - CASSQDQAGSYTDTQYF TGCGCCAGCAGCCAAGATCAGGCGGGGTCCTACACAGATACGCAGTATTTT
- TRBJ1-2 TRBV2 TRBD1 CASPGQLDYGYTF TGTGCCAGCCCGGGACAGTTGGACTATGGCTACACCTTC
- TRBJ2-2 TRBV5-4 TRBD2 CASSTPSGTGELFF TGTGCCAGCAGCACCCCTAGCGGCACCGGGGAGCTGTTTTTT
few TRBJ1-5 TRBV7-9 TRBD1 CASSPGGQNQPQHF TGTGCCAGCAGCCCAGGGGGACAGAATCAGCCCCAGCATTTT
- TRBJ2-2 TRBV27 - CASSLARNTGELFF TGTGCCAGCAGTTTGGCCAGGAACACCGGGGAGCTGTTTTTT
- TRBJ2-7 TRBV5-1 TRBD2 CASSLVSGRDVSYEQYF TGCGCCAGCAGCTTGGTTAGCGGGAGGGACGTGTCCTACGAGCAGTACTTC
- TRBJ2-7 TRBV4-1 - CASSQTAGGKETVYEQYF TGCGCCAGCAGCCAAACCGCTGGCGGGAAGGAGACTGTCTACGAGCAGTACTTC
- TRBJ2-1 TRBV5-1 - CASSLIRDEQFF TGCGCCAGCAGCTTGATCAGGGATGAGCAGTTCTTC
- TRBJ1-1 TRBV5-1 TRBD1 CASSLTTGMNTEAFF TGCGCCAGCAGCCTAACGACAGGGATGAACACTGAAGCTTTCTTT
- TRBJ2-7 TRBV10-2 - CASESSSSYEQYF TGCGCCTCCGAATCGTCGAGCTCCTACGAGCAGTACTTC
- TRBJ1-3 TRBV9 - CASSVTREIEGNTIYF TGTGCCAGCAGCGTAACACGGGAAATAGAAGGAAACACCATATATTTT
- TRBJ2-3 TRBV21-1 - CASSKGTGDTDTQYF TGTGCCAGCAGCAAAGGGACAGGGGACACAGATACGCAGTATTTT
- TRBJ1-1 TRBV7-9 TRBD1 CASSLLGGTGAEAFF TGTGCCAGCAGCCTCCTAGGGGGGACAGGGGCTGAAGCTTTCTTT
once TRBJ2-7 TRBV19 - CASRSTERYEQYF TGTGCCAGTAGGAGTACAGAACGTTACGAGCAGTACTTC
- TRBJ2-2 TRBV27 TRBD1 CASSLGGTGAPGELFF TGTGCCAGCAGTTTAGGGGGGACAGGGGCCCCCGGGGAGCTGTTTTTT
- TRBJ1-4 TRBV21-1 - CASSKALGGAVEKLFF TGTGCCAGCAGCAAAGCGCTCGGGGGGGCCGTGGAAAAACTGTTTTTT
once TRBJ1-2 TRBV28 TRBD1 CATDRGTGGYTF TGTGCCACGGACAGGGGGACGGGTGGCTACACCTTC
- TRBJ2-7 TRBV6-1 - CATGQTYEQYF TGTGCCACTGGACAGACCTACGAGCAGTACTTC
- TRBJ2-1 TRBV7-2 - CASSPKRESYNEQFF TGTGCCAGCAGCCCGAAGCGAGAGTCCTACAATGAGCAGTTCTTC
once TRBJ1-1 TRBV7-9 - CASSLDRARAFF TGTGCCAGCAGCTTAGACAGGGCTCGAGCTTTCTTT
- TRBJ2-7 TRBV19 TRBD2 CASSITSGYEQYF TGTGCCAGTAGTATAACTAGCGGATACGAGCAGTACTTC
- TRBJ1-6 TRBV30 - CAWSDEGPLRTPLHF TGTGCCTGGAGTGATGAGGGCCCCTTGCGGACACCCCTCCACTTT
- TRBJ1-4 TRBV9 - CASSTRGGPNEKLFF TGTGCCAGCAGCACTAGGGGGGGGCCGAATGAAAAACTGTTTTTT
- TRBJ2-1 TRBV4-1 - CASSQGRLGQTYNEQFF TGCGCCAGCAGCCAAGGACGCCTGGGACAAACTTACAATGAGCAGTTCTTC
once TRBJ1-5 TRBV10-3 - CAIGSSDQPQHF TGTGCCATCGGCAGTTCCGATCAGCCCCAGCATTTT
- TRBJ1-4 TRBV7-9 - CASSLWEAKLFF TGTGCCAGCAGCTTATGGGAGGCTAAACTGTTTTTT
once TRBJ1-6 TRBV7-9 - CASSPTGLGSPLHF TGTGCCAGCAGCCCCACAGGGCTGGGATCACCCCTCCACTTT
- TRBJ2-1 TRBV15 TRBD1 CATGQGGPNEQFF TGTGCCACCGGACAGGGGGGCCCCAATGAGCAGTTCTTC
once TRBJ1-1 TRBV14 - CASSPNSKNEAFF TGTGCCAGCAGCCCGAACTCTAAAAATGAAGCTTTCTTT
- TRBJ1-2 TRBV5-1 - CASSFLDPSGYGYTF TGCGCCAGCAGCTTCCTCGATCCCTCGGGATATGGCTACACCTTC
- TRBJ1-3 TRBV27 TRBD1 CASSSTGGLGNTIYF TGTGCCAGCAGTTCGACAGGGGGCCTTGGAAACACCATATATTTT
- TRBJ1-2 TRBV6-1 - CASRAGFNYGYTF TGTGCCAGCAGGGCGGGCTTTAACTATGGCTACACCTTC